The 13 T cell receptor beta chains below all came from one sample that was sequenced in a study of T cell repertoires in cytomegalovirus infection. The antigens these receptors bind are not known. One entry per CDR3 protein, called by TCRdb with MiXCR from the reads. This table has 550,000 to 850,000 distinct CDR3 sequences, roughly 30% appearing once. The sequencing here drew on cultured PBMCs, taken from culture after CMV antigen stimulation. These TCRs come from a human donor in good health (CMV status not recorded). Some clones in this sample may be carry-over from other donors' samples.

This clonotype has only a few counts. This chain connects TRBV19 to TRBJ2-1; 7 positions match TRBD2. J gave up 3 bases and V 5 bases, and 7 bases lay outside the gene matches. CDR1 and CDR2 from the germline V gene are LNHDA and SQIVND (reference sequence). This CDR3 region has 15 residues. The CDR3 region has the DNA TGTGCCAGTAGTTACCTAGCGGACCTCTACAATGAGCAGTTCTTC. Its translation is CASSYLADLYNEQFF.

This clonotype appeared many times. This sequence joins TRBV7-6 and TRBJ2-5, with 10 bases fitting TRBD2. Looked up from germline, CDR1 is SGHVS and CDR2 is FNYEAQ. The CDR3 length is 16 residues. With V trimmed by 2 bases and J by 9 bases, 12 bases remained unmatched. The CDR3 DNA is TGTGCCAGCAGCTTAACCGCCGGGACTAGCGCTTCAGCCCAGTACTTC. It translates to CASSLTAGTSASAQYF.

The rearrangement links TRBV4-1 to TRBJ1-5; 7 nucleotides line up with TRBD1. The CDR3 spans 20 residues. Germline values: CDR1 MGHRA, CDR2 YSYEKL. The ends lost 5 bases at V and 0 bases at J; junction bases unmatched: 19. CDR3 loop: CASSDPWRRGLLLSNQPQHF. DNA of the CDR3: TGCGCCAGCAGCGACCCGTGGAGAAGGGGGCTTCTACTTAGCAATCAGCCCCAGCATTTT.

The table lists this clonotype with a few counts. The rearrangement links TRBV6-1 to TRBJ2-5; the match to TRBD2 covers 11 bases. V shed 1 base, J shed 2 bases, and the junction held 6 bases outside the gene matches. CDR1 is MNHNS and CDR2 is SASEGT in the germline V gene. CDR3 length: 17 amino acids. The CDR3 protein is CASSEVAGGPGQETQYF. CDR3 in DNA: TGTGCCAGCAGTGAAGTAGCGGGGGGGCCGGGGCAAGAGACCCAGTACTTC.

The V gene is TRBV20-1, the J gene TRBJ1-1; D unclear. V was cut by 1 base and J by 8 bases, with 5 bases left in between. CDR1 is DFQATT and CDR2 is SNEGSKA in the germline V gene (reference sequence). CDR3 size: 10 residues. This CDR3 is CSARVREAFF. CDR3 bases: TGCAGTGCTAGAGTGAGAGAAGCTTTCTTT.

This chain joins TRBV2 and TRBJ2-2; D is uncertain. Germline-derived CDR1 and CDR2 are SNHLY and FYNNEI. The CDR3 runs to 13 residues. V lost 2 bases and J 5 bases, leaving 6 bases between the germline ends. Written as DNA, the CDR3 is TGTGCCAGCAGTGAACGGCGGACCGGGGAGCTGTTTTTT. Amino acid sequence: CASSERRTGELFF. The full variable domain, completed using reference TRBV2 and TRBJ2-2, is EPEVTQTPSHQVTQMGQEVILRCVPISNHLYFYWYRQILGQKVEFLVSFYNNEISEKSEIFDDQFSVERPDGSNFTLKIRSTKLEDSAMYFCASSERRTGELFFGEGSRLTVL.

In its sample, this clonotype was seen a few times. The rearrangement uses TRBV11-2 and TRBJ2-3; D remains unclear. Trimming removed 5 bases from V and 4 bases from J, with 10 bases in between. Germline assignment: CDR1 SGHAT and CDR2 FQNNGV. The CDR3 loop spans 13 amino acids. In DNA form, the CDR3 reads TGTGCCAGCAGCCCGATGACGGCAGATACGCAGTATTTT. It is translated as CASSPMTADTQYF.

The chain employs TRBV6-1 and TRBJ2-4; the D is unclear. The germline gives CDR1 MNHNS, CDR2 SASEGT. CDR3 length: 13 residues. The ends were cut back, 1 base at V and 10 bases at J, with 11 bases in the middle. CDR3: CASSEGANGIQYF. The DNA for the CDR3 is TGTGCCAGCAGTGAAGGAGCGAACGGGATTCAGTACTTC.

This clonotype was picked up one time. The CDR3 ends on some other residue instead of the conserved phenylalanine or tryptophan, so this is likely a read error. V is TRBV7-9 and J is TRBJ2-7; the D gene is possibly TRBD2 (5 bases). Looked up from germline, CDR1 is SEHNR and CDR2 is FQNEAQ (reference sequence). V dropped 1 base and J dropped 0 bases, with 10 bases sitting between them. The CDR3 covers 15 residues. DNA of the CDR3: TGTGCCAGCAGCTTAGATGTGGAGGCCTCCTACGAGCAGTACCTC. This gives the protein CASSLDVEASYEQYL.

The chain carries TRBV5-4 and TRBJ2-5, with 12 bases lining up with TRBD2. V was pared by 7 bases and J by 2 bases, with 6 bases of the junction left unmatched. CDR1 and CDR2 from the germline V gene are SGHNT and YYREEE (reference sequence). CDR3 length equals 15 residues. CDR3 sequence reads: CASQPLAGGQETQYF. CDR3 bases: TGTGCCAGCCAACCTCTAGCGGGGGGGCAAGAGACCCAGTACTTC.

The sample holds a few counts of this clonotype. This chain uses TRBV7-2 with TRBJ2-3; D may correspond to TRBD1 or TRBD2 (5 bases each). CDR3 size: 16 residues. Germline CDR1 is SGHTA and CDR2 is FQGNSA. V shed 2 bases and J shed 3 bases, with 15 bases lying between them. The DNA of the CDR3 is TGTGCCAGCAGCTTAAAACGGGCTGGGGGAACAGATACGCAGTATTTT. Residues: CASSLKRAGGTDTQYF.

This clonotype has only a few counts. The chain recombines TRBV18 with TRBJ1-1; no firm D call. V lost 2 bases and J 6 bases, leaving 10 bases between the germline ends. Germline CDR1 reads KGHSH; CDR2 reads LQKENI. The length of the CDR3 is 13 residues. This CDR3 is CASSPDTRAEAFF. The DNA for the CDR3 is TGTGCCAGCTCACCAGACACAAGAGCTGAAGCTTTCTTT.

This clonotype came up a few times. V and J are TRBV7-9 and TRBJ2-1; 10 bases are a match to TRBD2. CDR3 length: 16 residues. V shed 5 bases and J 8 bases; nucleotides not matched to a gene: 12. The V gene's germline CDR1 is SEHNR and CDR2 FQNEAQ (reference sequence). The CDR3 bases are TGTGCCAGCAGCGGCCAGCGGGGGGGTACGAGGGATGAGCAGTTCTTC. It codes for CASSGQRGGTRDEQFF. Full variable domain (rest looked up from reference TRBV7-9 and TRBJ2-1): DTGVSQNPRHKITKRGQNVTFRCDPISEHNRLYWYRQTLGQGPEFLTYFQNEAQLEKSRLLSDRFSAERPKGSFSTLEIQRTEQGDSAMYLCASSGQRGGTRDEQFFGPGTRLTVL.